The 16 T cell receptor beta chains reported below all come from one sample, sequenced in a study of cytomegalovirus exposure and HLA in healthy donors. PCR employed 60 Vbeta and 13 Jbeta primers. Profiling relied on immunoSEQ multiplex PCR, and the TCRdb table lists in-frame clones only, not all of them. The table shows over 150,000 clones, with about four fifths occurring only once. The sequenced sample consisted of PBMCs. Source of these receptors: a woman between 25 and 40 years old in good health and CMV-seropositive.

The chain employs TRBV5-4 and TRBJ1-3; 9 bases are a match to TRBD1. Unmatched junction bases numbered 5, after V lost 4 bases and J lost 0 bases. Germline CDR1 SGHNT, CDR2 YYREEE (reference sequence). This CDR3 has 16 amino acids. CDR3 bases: TGTGCCAGCAGCGGGGGACAGGGATACTCTGGAAACACCATATATTTT. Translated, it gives CASSGGQGYSGNTIYF.

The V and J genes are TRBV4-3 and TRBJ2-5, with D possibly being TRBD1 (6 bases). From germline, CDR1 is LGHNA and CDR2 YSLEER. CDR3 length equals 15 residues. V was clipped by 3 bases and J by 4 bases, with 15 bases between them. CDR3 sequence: CASSQADSLRETQYF. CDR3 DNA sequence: TGCGCCAGCAGCCAGGCGGACAGCCTCAGAGAGACCCAGTACTTC.

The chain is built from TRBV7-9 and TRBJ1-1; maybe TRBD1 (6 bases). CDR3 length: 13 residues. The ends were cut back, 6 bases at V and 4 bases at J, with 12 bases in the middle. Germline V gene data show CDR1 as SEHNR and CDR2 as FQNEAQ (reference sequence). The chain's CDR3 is CASRYTGSTEAFF. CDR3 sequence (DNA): TGTGCCAGCAGATACACAGGGTCCACTGAAGCTTTCTTT. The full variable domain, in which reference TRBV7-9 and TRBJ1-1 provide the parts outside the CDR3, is DTGVSQNPRHKITKRGQNVTFRCDPISEHNRLYWYRQTLGQGPEFLTYFQNEAQLEKSRLLSDRFSAERPKGSFSTLEIQRTEQGDSAMYLCASRYTGSTEAFFGQGTRLTVV.

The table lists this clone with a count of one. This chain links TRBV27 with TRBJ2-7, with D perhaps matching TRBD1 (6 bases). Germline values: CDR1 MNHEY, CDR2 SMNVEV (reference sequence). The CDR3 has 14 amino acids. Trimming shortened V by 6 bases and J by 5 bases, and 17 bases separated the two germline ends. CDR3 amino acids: CASSLTTQGHEQYF. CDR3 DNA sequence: TGTGCCAGCAGCTTAACTACCCAGGGGCACGAGCAGTACTTC.

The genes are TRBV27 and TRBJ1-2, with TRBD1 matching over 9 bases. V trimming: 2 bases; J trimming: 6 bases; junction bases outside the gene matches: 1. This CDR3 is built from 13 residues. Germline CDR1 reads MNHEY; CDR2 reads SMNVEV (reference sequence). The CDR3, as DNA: TGTGCCAGCAGTTTAAGGACAGGGGATGGCTACACCTTC. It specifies CASSLRTGDGYTF.

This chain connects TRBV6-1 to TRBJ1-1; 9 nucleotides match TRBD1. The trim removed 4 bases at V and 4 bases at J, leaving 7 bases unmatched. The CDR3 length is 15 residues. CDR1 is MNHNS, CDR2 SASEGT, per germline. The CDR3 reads CASSGQTGGSTEAFF. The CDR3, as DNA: TGTGCCAGCAGTGGCCAGACAGGGGGTAGCACTGAAGCTTTCTTT.

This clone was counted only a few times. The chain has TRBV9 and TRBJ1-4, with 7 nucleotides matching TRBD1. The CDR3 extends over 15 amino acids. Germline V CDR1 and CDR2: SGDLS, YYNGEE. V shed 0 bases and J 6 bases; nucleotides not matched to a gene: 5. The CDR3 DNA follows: TGTGCCAGCAGCGTAGGCGCCAGGGGGGATGAAAAACTGTTTTTT. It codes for CASSVGARGDEKLFF.

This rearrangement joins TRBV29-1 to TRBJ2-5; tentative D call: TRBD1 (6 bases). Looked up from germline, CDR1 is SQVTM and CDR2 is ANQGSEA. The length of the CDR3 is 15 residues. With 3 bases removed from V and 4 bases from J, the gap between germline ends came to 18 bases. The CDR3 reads CSVEDSGMVSETQYF. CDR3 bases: TGCAGCGTTGAGGACAGTGGCATGGTCTCAGAGACCCAGTACTTC.

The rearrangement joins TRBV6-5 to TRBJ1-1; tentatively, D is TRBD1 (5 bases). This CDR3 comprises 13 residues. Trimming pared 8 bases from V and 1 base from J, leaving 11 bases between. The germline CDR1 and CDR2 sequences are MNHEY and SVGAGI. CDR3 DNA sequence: TGTGCCAGCCGCAGACAGAGGAACACTGAAGCTTTCTTT. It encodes CASRRQRNTEAFF.

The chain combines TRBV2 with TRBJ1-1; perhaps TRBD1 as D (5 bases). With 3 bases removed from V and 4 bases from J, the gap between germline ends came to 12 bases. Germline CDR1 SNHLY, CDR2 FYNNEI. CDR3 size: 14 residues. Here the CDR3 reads CASSEAGWATEAFF. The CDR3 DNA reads TGTGCCAGCAGTGAGGCAGGGTGGGCCACTGAAGCTTTCTTT.

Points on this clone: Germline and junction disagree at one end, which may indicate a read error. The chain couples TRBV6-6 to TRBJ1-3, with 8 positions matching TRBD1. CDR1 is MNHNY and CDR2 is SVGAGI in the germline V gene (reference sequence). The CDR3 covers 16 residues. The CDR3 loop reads CASRYLRQGSGNTIYF. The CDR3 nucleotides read TGTGCCAGCAGGTACTTGAGACAGGGGTCCGGAAACACCATATATTTT.

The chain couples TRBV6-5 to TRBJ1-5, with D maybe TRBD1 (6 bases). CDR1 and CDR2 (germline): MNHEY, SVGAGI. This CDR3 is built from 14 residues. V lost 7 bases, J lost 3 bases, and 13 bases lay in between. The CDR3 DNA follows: TGTGCCAGCACAAACAGGGCCGACAATCAGCCCCAGCATTTT. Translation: CASTNRADNQPQHF.

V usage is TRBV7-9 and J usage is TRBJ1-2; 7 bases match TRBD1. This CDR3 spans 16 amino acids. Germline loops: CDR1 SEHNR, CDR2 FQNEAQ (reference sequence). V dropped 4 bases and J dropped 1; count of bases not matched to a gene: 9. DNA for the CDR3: TGTGCCAGCAGCTCTACCGTAGGGGGCGGTAACTATGGCTACACCTTC. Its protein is CASSSTVGGGNYGYTF.

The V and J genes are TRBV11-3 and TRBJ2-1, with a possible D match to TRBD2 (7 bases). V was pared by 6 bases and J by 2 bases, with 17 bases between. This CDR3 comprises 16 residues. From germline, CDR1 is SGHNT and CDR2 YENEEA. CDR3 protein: CASSQRRGGPYNEQFF. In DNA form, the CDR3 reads TGTGCCAGCAGTCAGAGGAGGGGGGGGCCCTACAATGAGCAGTTCTTC.

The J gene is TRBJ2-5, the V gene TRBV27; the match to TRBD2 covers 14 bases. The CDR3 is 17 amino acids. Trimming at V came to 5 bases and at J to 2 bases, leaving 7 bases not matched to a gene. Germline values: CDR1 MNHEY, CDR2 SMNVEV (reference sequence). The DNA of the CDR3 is TGTGCCAGCAGTCTCGGGACTAGCGGGGGATCGCAAGAGACCCAGTACTTC. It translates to CASSLGTSGGSQETQYF.

CDR3 DNA sequence: TGCGCCAGCAGTGAGTCCGGGACAGGGCCCTTTGGAAACACCATATATTTT. It is translated as CASSESGTGPFGNTIYF. This chain links TRBV10-1 with TRBJ1-3; TRBD1 matches at 9 bases. V trimming: 0 bases; J trimming: 3 bases; junction bases outside the gene matches: 6. The germline CDR1 and CDR2 sequences are WNHNN and SYGVQD (reference sequence). This CDR3 region has 17 residues.